This T cell receptor (beta chain) came from a study of T cells in localized non-small cell lung cancer. Study results and limitations: Adjacent lung was found to contain a median approximately 52 of the top 100 tumor clones. Highest T cell clonality was seen in uninvolved adjacent lung, surpassing that measured in tumor. With higher T cell density in blood came longer overall survival.

This clone occurred once. As yet, its antigen is unknown. TCRdb's table, derived via immunoSEQ multiplex PCR, lists solely in-frame clones and lacks some. The data show tens of thousands of clones, approximately 90% seen once. Germline values: CDR1 MNHEY, CDR2 SMNVEV (reference sequence). V gave up 5 bases and J gave up 0 bases, with 11 bases separating them. There are 14 residues in the CDR3. The sequence was obtained from a female donor older than 55 with stage III squamous cell lung carcinoma. Sequenced material: peripheral blood, taken before any cancer treatment. The V call is TRBV27, the J call TRBJ2-7; D is ambiguous. The CDR3 bases are TGTGCCAGCAGTCGCGACGGGCGCTCCTACGAGCAGTACTTC. Its protein is CASSRDGRSYEQYF.